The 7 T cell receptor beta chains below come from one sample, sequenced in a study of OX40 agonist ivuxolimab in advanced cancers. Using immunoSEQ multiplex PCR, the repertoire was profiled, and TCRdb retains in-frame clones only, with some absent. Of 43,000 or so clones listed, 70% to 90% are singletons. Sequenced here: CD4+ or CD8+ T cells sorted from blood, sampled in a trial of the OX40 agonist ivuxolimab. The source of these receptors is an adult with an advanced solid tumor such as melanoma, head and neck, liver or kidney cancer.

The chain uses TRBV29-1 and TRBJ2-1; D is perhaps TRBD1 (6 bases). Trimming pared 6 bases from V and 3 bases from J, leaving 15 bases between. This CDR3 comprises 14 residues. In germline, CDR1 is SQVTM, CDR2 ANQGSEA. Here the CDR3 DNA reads TGCAGCGTAGCAACAGGGACACACTACAATGAGCAGTTCTTC. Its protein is CSVATGTHYNEQFF.

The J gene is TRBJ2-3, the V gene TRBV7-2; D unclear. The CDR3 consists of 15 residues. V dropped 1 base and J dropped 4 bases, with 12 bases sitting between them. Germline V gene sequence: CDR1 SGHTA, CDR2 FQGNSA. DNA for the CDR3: TGTGCCAGCAGCTTAGTTTCCATCGCGGCAGATACGCAGTATTTT. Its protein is CASSLVSIAADTQYF. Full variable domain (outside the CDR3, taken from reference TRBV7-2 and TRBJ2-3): GAGVSQSPSNKVTEKGKDVELRCDPISGHTALYWYRQSLGQGLEFLIYFQGNSAPDKSGLPSDRFSAERTGGSVSTLTIQRTQQEDSAVYLCASSLVSIAADTQYFGPGTRLTVL.

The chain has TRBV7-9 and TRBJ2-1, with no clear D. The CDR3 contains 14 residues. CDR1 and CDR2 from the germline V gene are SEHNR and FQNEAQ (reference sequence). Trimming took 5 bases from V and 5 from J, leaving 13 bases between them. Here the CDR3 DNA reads TGTGCCAGCAGCCCCAGGACGATCAACAATGAGCAGTTCTTC. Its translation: CASSPRTINNEQFF.

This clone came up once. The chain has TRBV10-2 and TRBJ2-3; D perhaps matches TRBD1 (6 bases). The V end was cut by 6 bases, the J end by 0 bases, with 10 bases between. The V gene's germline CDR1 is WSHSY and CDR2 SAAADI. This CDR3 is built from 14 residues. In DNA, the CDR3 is TGCGCCAGCAGGGAGACAGGTAGCACAGATACGCAGTATTTT. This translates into CASRETGSTDTQYF.

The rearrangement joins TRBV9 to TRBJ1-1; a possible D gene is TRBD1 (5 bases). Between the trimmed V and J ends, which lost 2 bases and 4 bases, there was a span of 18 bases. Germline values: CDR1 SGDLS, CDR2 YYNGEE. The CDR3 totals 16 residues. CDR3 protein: CASSVGAGAVSTEAFF. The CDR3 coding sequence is TGTGCCAGCAGCGTTGGGGCCGGGGCAGTCAGCACTGAAGCTTTCTTT.

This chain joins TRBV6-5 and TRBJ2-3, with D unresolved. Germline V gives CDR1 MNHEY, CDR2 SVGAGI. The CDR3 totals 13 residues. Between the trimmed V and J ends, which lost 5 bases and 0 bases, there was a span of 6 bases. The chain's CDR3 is CASSDKSTDTQYF. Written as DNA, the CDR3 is TGTGCCAGCAGTGACAAAAGCACAGATACGCAGTATTTT.

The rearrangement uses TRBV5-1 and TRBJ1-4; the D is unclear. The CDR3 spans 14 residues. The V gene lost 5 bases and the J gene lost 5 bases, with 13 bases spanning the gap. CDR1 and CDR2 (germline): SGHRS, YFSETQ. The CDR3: CASRWAGSNEKLFF. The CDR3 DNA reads TGCGCCAGCAGATGGGCCGGGTCGAATGAAAAACTGTTTTTT.